This passage covers 12 T cell receptor beta chains from one sample sequenced in a study of response to subunit inactivated influenza vaccine. MiXCR was run by TCRdb on the RT-PCR reads, yielding one entry per CDR3 protein. The sample holds fewer than 600,000 distinct CDR3 sequences, about 7.2% seen once. Sample: PBMCs from blood, taken roughly 24 months after vaccination. These TCRs come from a man aged 50-75 years who received an inactivated influenza vaccine.

This clonotype was recorded at least ten times. This sequence joins TRBV5-1 and TRBJ1-2; 10 bases fit TRBD1. The germline V gene encodes CDR1 SGHRS and CDR2 YFSETQ. This CDR3 region has 14 residues. V lost 3 bases and J lost 3; bases outside the gene matches: 2. CDR3 nucleotides: TGCGCCAGCAGCTCGGACAGGGGGGACTATGGCTACACCTTC. Translated: CASSSDRGDYGYTF.

This clonotype was seen only a few times. This chain joins TRBV4-1 and TRBJ2-1; 11 bases agree with TRBD2. J lost 8 bases, V lost 0 bases, and 15 bases had no gene match. Germline loops: CDR1 MGHRA, CDR2 YSYEKL. The CDR3 is made up of 19 amino acids. Here the CDR3 reads CASSQDIAGGPSPRHEQFF. CDR3 DNA: TGCGCCAGCAGCCAAGATATAGCGGGGGGGCCATCCCCCCGCCATGAGCAGTTCTTC.

This clonotype is medium-sized (0.01 to 0.1%) by share. The J gene is TRBJ2-3, the V gene TRBV12-3 or TRBV12-4, with D perhaps given as TRBD1 or TRBD2 (5 bases each). The CDR3 is 16 amino acids. The V end was cut by 6 bases, the J end by 3 bases, with 19 bases between. The CDR3 DNA reads as TGTGCCAGCAGCCCGGGGCTGAGCGTTGTGACAGATACGCAGTATTTT. This codes for CASSPGLSVVTDTQYF.

This clonotype was observed a few times. The chain carries TRBV7-3 and TRBJ2-1, with 7 bases lining up with TRBD1. The trim removed 4 bases at V and 8 bases at J, leaving 14 bases unmatched. The CDR3 loop spans 16 amino acids. Looked up from germline, CDR1 is SGHTA and CDR2 is FQGTGA. The CDR3 coding sequence is TGTGCCAGCAGCTCCAGGACAGGTCTTAGTGTCCATGAGCAGTTCTTC. It specifies CASSSRTGLSVHEQFF.

This clonotype was seen a handful of times. The genes are TRBV6-2 or TRBV6-3 and TRBJ2-7, with D perhaps given as TRBD1 or TRBD2 (8 bases each). The length of the CDR3 is 15 residues. V was clipped by 6 bases and J by 2 bases, with 17 bases between them. Germline CDR1 is MNHEY and CDR2 is SVGEGT. This chain's CDR3 is CASRRSGTGAYEQYF. In nucleotides, the CDR3 is TGTGCCAGCAGACGTAGCGGGACAGGAGCCTACGAGCAGTACTTC.

The CDR3 reads CASSRVGGGSGELFF. DNA of the CDR3: TGCGCCAGCAGCCGAGTTGGCGGGGGTTCCGGGGAGCTGTTTTTT. V and J are TRBV4-1 and TRBJ2-2, with 7 bases matching TRBD2. The CDR3 length is 15 residues. From germline, CDR1 is MGHRA and CDR2 YSYEKL. Trimming took 4 bases from V and 6 from J; bases not matched to a gene: 8.

The sample holds a few counts of this clonotype. The V gene is TRBV7-6, the J gene TRBJ2-1; D may be TRBD2 (6 bases). Germline lookup yields CDR1 SGHVS and CDR2 FNYEAQ. There are 14 residues in the CDR3. Deletions cut 6 bases from V and 4 bases from J, with 13 bases between. CDR3 nucleotide sequence: TGTGCCAGCAGTCAACGGGACTTTTACAATGAGCAGTTCTTC. Its translation: CASSQRDFYNEQFF.

The rearrangement joins TRBV24-1 to TRBJ2-1, with D tentatively TRBD2 (5 bases). The CDR3 runs 12 residues. V was clipped by 9 bases and J by 5 bases, with 10 bases between them. Per germline, CDR1 KGHDR and CDR2 SFDVKD. The CDR3 loop is CATAPGNNEQFF. CDR3 nucleotide sequence: TGTGCCACCGCTCCGGGGAACAATGAGCAGTTCTTC.

With regard to this clonotype: Because the CDR3 is missing its conserved closing phenylalanine or tryptophan, this is likely a read error. The DNA is omitted, as the CDR3 cannot be located on it reliably, and the CDR3 follows TCRdb's listing. The chain employs TRBV28 and TRBJ2-7; the listed D gene, TRBD1, was not tested against the DNA. CDR1 MDHEN and CDR2 SYDVKM come from the germline V gene. The CDR3 spans 12 amino acids, including both terminal residues. CDR3 protein: CASSSTGTGAYY.

The sample holds a few counts of this clonotype. This chain links TRBV19 with TRBJ2-1; D might be TRBD1 (6 bases). Per the germline V gene, CDR1 is LNHDA and CDR2 is SQIVND (reference sequence). V lost 5 bases and J 3 bases, leaving 14 bases between the germline ends. This CDR3 comprises 15 residues. CDR3 DNA: TGTGCCAGTAGTCCCGCAGGGGTCCGCTACAATGAGCAGTTCTTC. It specifies CASSPAGVRYNEQFF.

In this sample, this clonotype turned up a few times. The rearrangement uses TRBV19 and TRBJ1-1, with no clear D. V was pared by 2 bases and J by 0 bases, with 10 bases between. The CDR3 totals 15 residues. CDR1 is LNHDA, CDR2 SQIVND, per germline (reference sequence). The CDR3 reads CASSIKPGMNTEAFF. The CDR3 bases are TGTGCCAGTAGTATAAAACCGGGCATGAACACTGAAGCTTTCTTT.

This clonotype was observed at least ten times. The J gene is TRBJ1-6, the V gene TRBV12-3 or TRBV12-4; 7 bases align to TRBD1. This CDR3 comprises 14 residues. The J segment lost 7 bases and the V segment lost 1 base, leaving 1 base of the junction unmatched. Written as DNA, the CDR3 is TGTGCCAGCAGTTTAGGGGACAGAAATTCACCCCTCCACTTT. This codes for CASSLGDRNSPLHF.